This entry features one TCR beta chain sequence. V lost 3 bases, J lost 6 bases, and 19 bases lay in between. From germline, CDR1 is SGHNT and CDR2 YYREEE (reference sequence). This CDR3 is built from 15 residues. With 60 Vbeta and 13 Jbeta primers, the PCR was carried out. Only in-frame clones appear in the TCRdb table, and some are missing; sequencing was by immunoSEQ multiplex PCR. The data contain about 82,000 clones, around 80% of them singletons. The sample belongs to a study of cytomegalovirus exposure and HLA in healthy donors. This clonotype originated in a human donor in good health. The specimen sequenced was PBMCs. The V call is TRBV5-4, the J call TRBJ2-7; D is possibly TRBD1 (5 bases). The CDR3 region has the DNA TGTGCCAGCAGCTCGAACCCCTCAGGGTCTGGCGAGCAGTACTTC. As protein: CASSSNPSGSGEQYF.